This T cell receptor beta chain was recorded in a study of vaccination effects on CD4 cells after COVID-19. Germline V CDR1 and CDR2: SGHTA, FQGNSA. Between the trimmed V and J ends, which lost 5 bases and 7 bases, there was a span of 15 bases. The length of the CDR3 is 15 residues. Antigen-specific CD4+ T cell clonotypes were called by their expansion after viral peptide-pool culture in ViraFEST. Cultured cells yielded isolated CD4+ T cells after 10 days. PCR-confirmed SARS-CoV-2 infection occurred in the person between March and December 2020. The vaccine given was either BNT162b2 or mRNA-1273, in two doses. For this clone: What it binds is unknown.

The study's findings and limits: New vaccine-induced clones dominated post-vaccine spike-reactive clones in convalescents.

Some clones are missing from TCRdb's copy, which holds only in-frame ones; the method was immunoSEQ multiplex PCR. This sample carries more than 15,000 clones, 76% of them seen once, and the ten largest clones take around 21%. The input for sequencing was CD4+ T cells from PBMCs cultured with SARS-CoV-2 spike peptides, taken after COVID-19 vaccination. V is TRBV7-2 and J is TRBJ1-6; TRBD1 might be the D (5 bases). The clonotype comes from a human donor who had a prior SARS-CoV-2 infection. Written as DNA, the CDR3 is TGTGCCAGCAGCCCCCGAAGGGGAGGCAATTCACCCCTCCACTTT. Translating it yields CASSPRRGGNSPLHF. The entire variable domain, with the rest obtained from reference TRBV7-2 and TRBJ1-6, is as follows: GAGVSQSPSNKVTEKGKDVELRCDPISGHTALYWYRQSLGQGLEFLIYFQGNSAPDKSGLPSDRFSAERTGGSVSTLTIQRTQQEDSAVYLCASSPRRGGNSPLHFGNGTRLTVT.